Listed below are T cell receptor beta chains from one sample, sequenced in a study of T cell responses to AZD1222 COVID-19 vaccine. Assay used: immunoSEQ multiplex PCR; TCRdb lists only in-frame clones, some missing. The table has tens of thousands of clones, 76% seen once. Sequenced material: peripheral blood, taken on day 0 of AZD1222 vaccination. All receptors come from an adult in good health. Each CDR3 is given with its conserved first and last residue. D genes are given only for firm matches. Clone size is not always given. Where it is, it says once, few, many or a class for expanded clones.

size	length	V	J	D	DNA	CDR3
NA	13	TRBV6-2/TRBV6-3	TRBJ2-3	NA	TGTGCCAGCAGTTGGATGTCGACAGATACGCAGTATTTT	CASSWMSTDTQYF
NA	14	TRBV7-9	TRBJ1-5	NA	TGTGCCAGCGGTCGGGACGGGATAATAGGGCCCCAGCATTTT	CASGRDGIIGPQHF
NA	16	TRBV2	TRBJ2-5	TRBD1	TGTGCCAGCAGTGAAGATGGGGACAGAGACCAAGAGACCCAGTACTTC	CASSEDGDRDQETQYF
NA	15	TRBV2	TRBJ1-6	NA	TGTGCCAGCAGTGAGGCTACGGACTGGGGCTCACCCCTCCACTTT	CASSEATDWGSPLHF
NA	15	TRBV3-1/TRBV3-2	TRBJ1-2	NA	TGTGCCAGCAGCCTAAGAGGGTCCCAGGGCGAAGGCTACACCTTC	CASSLRGSQGEGYTF
once	14	TRBV4-2	TRBJ2-7	NA	TGTGCCAGCAGCCAAGTCGGGACACTTGCCGAGCAGTACTTC	CASSQVGTLAEQYF
NA	15	TRBV6-2/TRBV6-3	TRBJ1-6	TRBD1	TGTGCCAGCAGTTTCGCCGGGACAGGGGAGGACCTGGTCCACTTT	CASSFAGTGEDLVHF
NA	12	TRBV2	TRBJ2-5	TRBD1	TGTGCCAGCAGGGACAGGGTTGGGGCCCAGTACTTC	CASRDRVGAQYF
NA	13	TRBV18	TRBJ1-1	NA	TGTGCCAGCTCACCACTCAGTAACACTGAAGCTTTCTTT	CASSPLSNTEAFF
few	14	TRBV5-1	TRBJ2-7	TRBD2	TGCGCCAGCAGCGTGACTAGCGGGGGATACGAGCAGTACTTC	CASSVTSGGYEQYF
once	14	TRBV28	TRBJ2-3	TRBD2	TGTGCCAGCAGTCTAGCGGGGTTAGGAGATACGCAGTATTTT	CASSLAGLGDTQYF
NA	14	TRBV4-1	TRBJ2-7	NA	TGCGCCAGCAGCCAAGAGTACAGGGCCTACGAGCAGTACTTC	CASSQEYRAYEQYF
few	14	TRBV19	TRBJ2-7	NA	TGTGCCAGTAGTATAGGGAGAAGCTCCTACGAGCAGTACTTC	CASSIGRSSYEQYF
NA	14	TRBV7-6	TRBJ2-7	TRBD1	TGTGCCAGCAGCCCGTGGACAGGGAAATACGAGCAGTACTTC	CASSPWTGKYEQYF
few	13	TRBV29-1	TRBJ1-2	NA	TGCAGCGTCCTGGGGGGAGCTAACTATGGCTACACCTTC	CSVLGGANYGYTF
once	13	TRBV11-2	TRBJ2-7	TRBD1	TGTGCCAGCAGCTTGGGGACAGACGGCGAGCAGTACTTC	CASSLGTDGEQYF
NA	14	TRBV7-2	TRBJ1-5	NA	TGTGCCAGCAGCTCTGGAGCGGCAAATCAGCCCCAGCATTTT	CASSSGAANQPQHF
NA	13	TRBV12-3/TRBV12-4	TRBJ1-5	NA	TGTGCCAGCAGTTTGAGAGGCAATCAGCCCCAGCATTTT	CASSLRGNQPQHF
NA	12	TRBV3-1/TRBV3-2	TRBJ1-1	NA	TGTGCCAGCAGCCAAGATCTGGTTGAAGCTTTCTTT	CASSQDLVEAFF
NA	13	TRBV12-3/TRBV12-4	TRBJ1-6	NA	TGTGCCAGCACCTTAACTTGGGGGGCACCCCTCCACTTT	CASTLTWGAPLHF
NA	13	TRBV13	TRBJ1-1	NA	TGTGCCAGCAGCTTCAACCTGAACACTGAAGCTTTCTTT	CASSFNLNTEAFF
many	14	TRBV7-2	TRBJ2-5	TRBD1	TGTGCCAGCAGCCCGGACAGGGGCGGAGAGACCCAGTACTTC	CASSPDRGGETQYF
NA	11	TRBV4-1	TRBJ2-7	NA	TGCGCCAGCAGCCACAGGGGCGAGCAGTACTTC	CASSHRGEQYF
NA	15	TRBV4-1	TRBJ1-3	NA	TGCGCCAGCAGCCAAGAACGGAGCTCTGGAAACACCATATATTTT	CASSQERSSGNTIYF
few	13	TRBV30	TRBJ2-7	TRBD2	TGTGCCTGGGAACTAGCGGGGGGGCGCGAGCAGTACTTC	CAWELAGGREQYF
NA	14	TRBV28	TRBJ1-2	NA	TGTGCCAGCAGTTTGGGCAGGGGCCCTTCTGGCTACACCTTC	CASSLGRGPSGYTF
NA	13	TRBV7-2	TRBJ1-5	NA	TGTGCCAGCAGCTTGGGGGTGGATCAGCCCCAGCATTTT	CASSLGVDQPQHF
NA	14	TRBV7-2	TRBJ1-2	NA	TGTGCCAGCAGCTTAAGTGACACCAACTATGGCTACACCTTC	CASSLSDTNYGYTF
NA	15	TRBV5-5	TRBJ1-5	TRBD1	TGTGCCAGCAGCTTGAACAGGGGGCTTAGTCAGCCCCAGCATTTT	CASSLNRGLSQPQHF
NA	13	TRBV12-3/TRBV12-4	TRBJ1-1	NA	TGTGCCAGCAGTTTAACCTCCGGCACTGAAGCTTTCTTT	CASSLTSGTEAFF
NA	14	TRBV6-5	TRBJ1-5	TRBD1	TGTGCCAGCAAGGAAGGGACAGGGAATCAGCCCCAGCATTTT	CASKEGTGNQPQHF
NA	15	TRBV7-2	TRBJ2-7	NA	TGTGCCAGCAGCTTAGTGATCAGGGGAGGGTACGAGCAGTACTTC	CASSLVIRGGYEQYF
NA	15	TRBV5-6	TRBJ1-4	TRBD1	TGTGCCAGCAGCTTTCCGCCGGGACAGTCTGGAGGTCGGTTTTTT	CASSFPPGQSGGRFF
NA	15	TRBV7-9	TRBJ2-3	NA	TGTGCCAGCAGCTTCCGCCACCCTAGCACAGATACGCAGTATTTT	CASSFRHPSTDTQYF
NA	18	TRBV7-3	TRBJ2-1	NA	TGTGCCAGCAGCTTGTCAAGCGAAGACTTGAGCTCCTACAATGAGCAGTTCTTC	CASSLSSEDLSSYNEQFF
NA	11	TRBV28	TRBJ1-2	NA	TGTGCCAGCAATGGCGAGGGTGGCTACACCTTC	CASNGEGGYTF
NA	15	TRBV15	TRBJ2-1	TRBD2	TGTGCCACCAGCCCGAGGAGCGGGGGGGCTAATGAGCAGTTCTTC	CATSPRSGGANEQFF
NA	16	TRBV6-9	TRBJ1-4	NA	TGTGCCAGCAGTTATGAGGGCAGCCGGTTCCCTGAAAAACTGTTTTTT	CASSYEGSRFPEKLFF
few	13	TRBV19	TRBJ1-2	NA	TGTGCCAGTAGTATGAGGCCGGGCTATGGCTACACCTTC	CASSMRPGYGYTF
NA	13	TRBV3-1/TRBV3-2	TRBJ2-3	NA	TGTGCCAGCAGCCACTTAGCCGCAGATACGCAGTATTTT	CASSHLAADTQYF
NA	15	TRBV7-6	TRBJ1-3	NA	TGTGCCAGCAGTGAGTTCGAATACTCTGGAAACACCATATATTTT	CASSEFEYSGNTIYF
once	13	TRBV19	TRBJ2-3	NA	TGTGCCACCAACAGGGCCAGCACAGATACGCAGTATTTT	CATNRASTDTQYF
NA	15	TRBV9	TRBJ1-2	TRBD1	TGTGCCAGCAGCGTAGTGGGACAGGGGTTCGATGGCTACACCTTC	CASSVVGQGFDGYTF
NA	16	TRBV5-6	TRBJ1-5	NA	TGTGCCAGCAGCTTACGGTCTTCCGACCGCAATCAGCCCCAGCATTTT	CASSLRSSDRNQPQHF
NA	15	TRBV3-1/TRBV3-2	TRBJ1-6	NA	TGTGCCAGCAGCCAAGTCGGAGGGAATAATTCACCCCTCCACTTT	CASSQVGGNNSPLHF
NA	15	TRBV27	TRBJ1-6	TRBD1	TGTGCCAGCAGTTCACGGACAGGGGCAAAATCACCCCTCCACTTT	CASSSRTGAKSPLHF
few	14	TRBV27	TRBJ2-7	NA	TGTGCCAGCAGTTTAGATCACAGCTCCTACGAGCAGTACTTC	CASSLDHSSYEQYF
NA	15	TRBV6-5	TRBJ1-2	NA	TGTGCCAGTACCTTCTTCTGGGGGGGGAACTATGGCTACACCTTC	CASTFFWGGNYGYTF
NA	14	TRBV5-6	TRBJ2-7	NA	TGTGCCAGCACCACTGTTGAGGGGACCAACGAGCAGTACTTC	CASTTVEGTNEQYF
NA	13	TRBV4-1	TRBJ2-7	NA	TGCGCCAGCAGCCCTGACTATCTTGGAGAGCAGTACTTC	CASSPDYLGEQYF
NA	14	TRBV6-5	TRBJ2-7	NA	TGTGCCAGCAGTTACGGCCGGGGGAACTACGAGCAGTACTTC	CASSYGRGNYEQYF
NA	16	TRBV7-9	TRBJ2-3	TRBD2	TGTGCCAGCAGCTTGCAACTAGCGGGGTCCACAGATACGCAGTATTTT	CASSLQLAGSTDTQYF
NA	14	TRBV19	TRBJ1-4	TRBD1	TGTGCCAGTAGTCCCACAGGGGGGGCGGAAAAACTGTTTTTT	CASSPTGGAEKLFF